This T cell receptor beta chain originates from a study of T cell repertoires in cytomegalovirus infection. Study-wide findings and caveats: Clonotypes of TCR beta that were HLA-C-restricted and CMV-specific dominated the ex vivo response.

TCRdb redid the calling of the reads with MiXCR, one entry per CDR3 protein. The table shows some 300,000 distinct CDR3 sequences, with approximately 10% occurring only once. The CDR3 extends over 19 amino acids. Per germline, CDR1 DFQATT and CDR2 SNEGSKA (reference sequence). Trimming took 0 bases from V and 5 from J; bases not matched to a gene: 20. This clonotype was counted at least ten times. Its target is not known. The rearrangement links TRBV20-1 to TRBJ2-5; 8 bases agree with TRBD2. Sequencing was carried out using PBMCs. The sequence was obtained from a human donor in good health (CMV status not recorded). Some clones in this sample may be carry-over from other donors' samples. CDR3 DNA sequence: TGCAGTGCTAGAGACCCGGGACCACTAGGCGGGGGGCGGGGGGAGACCCAGTACTTC. This codes for CSARDPGPLGGGRGETQYF.